This T cell receptor (beta chain) was retrieved from a study of T cell responses to AZD1222 COVID-19 vaccine. Study-level information: Both about-4-week and about-12-week second-dose recipients were combined.

This table comes from immunoSEQ multiplex PCR, and its TCRdb copy is limited to in-frame clones, with some not included. This sample has about 76,000 clones, with 90% found just once. The study, taken as a whole, reports: Within unmutated variant regions lay the reported targets of nearly half of spike-specific TCRs. The study found Spike-specific TCR breadth and depth rose after two AZD1222 doses. Clonal diversity was possibly underestimated, and white British individuals and females predominated among donors.

Germline CDR1 and CDR2: LNHDA and SQIVND (reference sequence). Trimming removed 5 bases at V and 4 bases at J, with 18 bases between. This CDR3 spans 15 amino acids. Notes on this clone: Its antigen remains unidentified.

The chain links TRBV19 to TRBJ2-7, with a possible D match to TRBD2 (6 bases). The receptor was derived from an adult in good health. The starting material was peripheral blood, obtained on day 0 of AZD1222 vaccination. The CDR3 loop is CASSLSVGGVYEQYF. As DNA, the CDR3 is TGTGCCAGTAGTCTCTCTGTCGGGGGAGTTTACGAGCAGTACTTC.